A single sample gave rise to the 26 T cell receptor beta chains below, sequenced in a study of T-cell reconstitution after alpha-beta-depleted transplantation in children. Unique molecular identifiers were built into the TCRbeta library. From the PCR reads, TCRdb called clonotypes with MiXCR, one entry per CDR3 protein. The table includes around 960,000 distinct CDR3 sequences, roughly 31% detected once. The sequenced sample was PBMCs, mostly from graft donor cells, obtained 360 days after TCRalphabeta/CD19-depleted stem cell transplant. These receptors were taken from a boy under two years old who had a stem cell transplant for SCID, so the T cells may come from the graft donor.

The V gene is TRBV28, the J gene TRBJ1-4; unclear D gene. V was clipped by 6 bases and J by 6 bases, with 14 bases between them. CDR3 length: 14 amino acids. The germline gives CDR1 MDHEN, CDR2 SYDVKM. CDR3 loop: CASSRAGMDEKLFF. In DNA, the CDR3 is TGTGCCAGCAGCCGCGCCGGGATGGATGAAAAACTGTTTTTT.

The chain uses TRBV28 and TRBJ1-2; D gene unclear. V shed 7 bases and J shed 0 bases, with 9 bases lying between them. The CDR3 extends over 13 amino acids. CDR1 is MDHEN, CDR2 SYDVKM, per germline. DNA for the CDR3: TGTGCCAGCACCTTTAACGCTAACTATGGCTACACCTTC. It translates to CASTFNANYGYTF.

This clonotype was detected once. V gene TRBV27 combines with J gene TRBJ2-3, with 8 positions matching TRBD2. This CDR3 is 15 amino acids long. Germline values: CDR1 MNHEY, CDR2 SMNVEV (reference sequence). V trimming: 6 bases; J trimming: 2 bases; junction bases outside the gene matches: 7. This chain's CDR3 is CASSYSGVDTDTQYF. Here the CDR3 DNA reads TGTGCCAGCAGCTATAGCGGGGTCGACACAGATACGCAGTATTTT.

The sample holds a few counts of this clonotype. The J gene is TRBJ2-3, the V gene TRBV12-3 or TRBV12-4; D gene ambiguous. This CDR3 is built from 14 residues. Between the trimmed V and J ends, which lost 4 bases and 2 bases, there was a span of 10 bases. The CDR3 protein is CASSWAVTTDTQYF. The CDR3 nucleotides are TGTGCCAGCAGTTGGGCGGTGACCACAGATACGCAGTATTTT.

CDR3 nucleotides: TGCAGTGCTAGACCAATCCTTGGACAGGGAGTATTGAGCTCCTACGAGCAGTACTTC. Its protein is CSARPILGQGVLSSYEQYF. The chain recombines TRBV20-1 with TRBJ2-7; 8 nucleotides align to TRBD1. The CDR3 contains 19 residues. From germline, CDR1 is DFQATT and CDR2 SNEGSKA (reference sequence). The V segment lost 2 bases and the J segment 0 bases; nucleotides outside the gene matches: 18.

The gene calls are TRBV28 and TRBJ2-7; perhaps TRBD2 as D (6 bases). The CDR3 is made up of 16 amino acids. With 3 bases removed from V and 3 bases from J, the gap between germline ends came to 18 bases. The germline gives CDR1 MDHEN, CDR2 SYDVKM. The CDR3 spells CASSFRSGRGFYEQYF. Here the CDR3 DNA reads TGTGCCAGCAGTTTTCGTAGCGGACGGGGATTCTACGAGCAGTACTTC.

This CDR3 reads CASSFRTGASKNIQYF. The CDR3 region has the DNA TGTGCCAGCAGTTTCCGGACAGGGGCAAGCAAAAACATTCAGTACTTC. V gene TRBV2 combines with J gene TRBJ2-4, with TRBD1 identical over 9 bases. The ends lost 5 bases at V and 3 bases at J; junction bases unmatched: 8. CDR3 length: 16 residues. Germline-derived CDR1 and CDR2 are SNHLY and FYNNEI.

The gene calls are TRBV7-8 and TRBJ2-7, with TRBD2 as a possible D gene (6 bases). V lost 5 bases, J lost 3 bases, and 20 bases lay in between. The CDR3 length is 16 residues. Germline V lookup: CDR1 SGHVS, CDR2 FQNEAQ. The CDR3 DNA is TGTGCCAGCAGCCGGGGAGGAGGGACGTCACACTACGAGCAGTACTTC. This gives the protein CASSRGGGTSHYEQYF.

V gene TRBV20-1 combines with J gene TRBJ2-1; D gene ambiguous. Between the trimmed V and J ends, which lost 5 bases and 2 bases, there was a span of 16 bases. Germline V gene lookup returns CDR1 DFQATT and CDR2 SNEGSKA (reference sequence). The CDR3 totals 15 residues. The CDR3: CSAPSGQDPYNEQFF. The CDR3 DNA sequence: TGCAGTGCTCCCTCCGGCCAGGACCCCTACAATGAGCAGTTCTTC.

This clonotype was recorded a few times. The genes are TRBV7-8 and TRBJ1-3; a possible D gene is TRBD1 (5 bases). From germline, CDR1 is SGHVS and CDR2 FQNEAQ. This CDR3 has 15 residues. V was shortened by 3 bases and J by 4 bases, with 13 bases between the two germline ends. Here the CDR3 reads CASSLSGAFGNTIYF. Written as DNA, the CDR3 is TGTGCCAGCAGCTTGTCCGGGGCGTTCGGAAACACCATATATTTT.

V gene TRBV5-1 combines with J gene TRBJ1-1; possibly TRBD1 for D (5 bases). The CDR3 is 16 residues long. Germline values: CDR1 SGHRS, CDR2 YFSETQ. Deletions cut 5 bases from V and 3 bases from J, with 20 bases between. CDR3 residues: CASSPFRGEGDTEAFF. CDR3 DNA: TGCGCCAGCAGTCCGTTTCGGGGAGAAGGGGACACTGAAGCTTTCTTT.

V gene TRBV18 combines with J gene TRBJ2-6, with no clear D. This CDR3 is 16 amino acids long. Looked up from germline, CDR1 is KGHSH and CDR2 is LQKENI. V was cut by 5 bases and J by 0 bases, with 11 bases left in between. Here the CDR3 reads CASSSTAFSGANVLTF. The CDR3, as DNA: TGTGCCAGCTCATCGACTGCTTTCTCTGGGGCCAACGTCCTGACTTTC.

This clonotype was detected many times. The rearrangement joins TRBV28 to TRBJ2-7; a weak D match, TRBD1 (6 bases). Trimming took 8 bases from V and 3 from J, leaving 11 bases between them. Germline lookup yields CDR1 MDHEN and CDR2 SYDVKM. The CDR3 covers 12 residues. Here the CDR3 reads CASQDRYYEQYF. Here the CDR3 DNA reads TGTGCCAGCCAAGACAGGTACTACGAGCAGTACTTC.

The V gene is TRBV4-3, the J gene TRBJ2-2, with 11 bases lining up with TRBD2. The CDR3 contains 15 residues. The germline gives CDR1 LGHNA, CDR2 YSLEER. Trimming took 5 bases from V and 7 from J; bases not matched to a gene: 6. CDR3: CASSLAGGSGGELFF. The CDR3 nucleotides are TGCGCCAGCAGCTTAGCGGGGGGGTCTGGCGGGGAGCTGTTTTTT.

CDR3 DNA: TGTGCCAGCAGTCGCGGGGGCCTCCCCCTGAACTACAATGAGCAGTTCTTC. As protein: CASSRGGLPLNYNEQFF. V is TRBV28 and J is TRBJ2-1; tentative D call: TRBD2 (7 bases). The germline V and J ends were trimmed by 5 bases and 3 bases, with 20 bases remaining between them. This CDR3 region has 17 residues. The V gene's germline CDR1 is MDHEN and CDR2 SYDVKM.

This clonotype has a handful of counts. DNA of the CDR3: TGCGCCAGCAGCTGGACAGGGATTCACTATGGCTACACCTTC. As protein: CASSWTGIHYGYTF. This sequence joins TRBV5-1 and TRBJ1-2, with 8 nucleotides matching TRBD1. Germline V gives CDR1 SGHRS, CDR2 YFSETQ. The CDR3 covers 14 residues. J was trimmed by 3 bases and V by 3 bases; bases with no gene match: 4.

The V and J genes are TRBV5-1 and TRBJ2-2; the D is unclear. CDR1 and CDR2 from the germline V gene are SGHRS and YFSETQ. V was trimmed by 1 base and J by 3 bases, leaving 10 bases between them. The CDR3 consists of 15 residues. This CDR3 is CASSLLAPHTGELFF. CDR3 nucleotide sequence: TGCGCCAGCAGCTTGTTAGCACCCCACACCGGGGAGCTGTTTTTT. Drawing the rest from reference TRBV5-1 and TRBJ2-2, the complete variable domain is KAGVTQTPRYLIKTRGQQVTLSCSPISGHRSVSWYQQTPGQGLQFLFEYFSETQRNKGNFPGRFSGRQFSNSRSEMNVSTLELGDSALYLCASSLLAPHTGELFFGEGSRLTVL.

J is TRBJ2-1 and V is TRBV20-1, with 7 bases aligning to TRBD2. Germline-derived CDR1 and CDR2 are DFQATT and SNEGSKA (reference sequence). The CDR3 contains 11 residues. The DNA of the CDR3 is TGCTCTCGGGGAGGGAACAATGAGCAGTTCTTC. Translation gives CSRGGNNEQFF.

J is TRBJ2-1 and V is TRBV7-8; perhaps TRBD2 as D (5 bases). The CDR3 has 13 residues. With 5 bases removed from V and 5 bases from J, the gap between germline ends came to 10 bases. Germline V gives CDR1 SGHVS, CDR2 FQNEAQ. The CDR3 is CASSQTRDNEQFF. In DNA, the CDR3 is TGTGCCAGCAGCCAAACTAGGGACAATGAGCAGTTCTTC.

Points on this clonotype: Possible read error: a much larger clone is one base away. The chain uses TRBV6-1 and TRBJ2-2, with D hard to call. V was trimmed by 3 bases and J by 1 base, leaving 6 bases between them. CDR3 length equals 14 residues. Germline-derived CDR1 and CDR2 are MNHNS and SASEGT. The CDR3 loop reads CASSDLGNTGELFF. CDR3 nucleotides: TGTGCCAGCAGTGATCTGGGGAACACCGGGGAGCTGTTTTTT.

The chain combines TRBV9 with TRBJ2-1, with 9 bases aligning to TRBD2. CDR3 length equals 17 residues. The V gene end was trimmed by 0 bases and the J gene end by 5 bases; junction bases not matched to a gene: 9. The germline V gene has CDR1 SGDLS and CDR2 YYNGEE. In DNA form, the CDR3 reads TGTGCCAGCAGCGTAGGTGCGGGGGGGCACCCCGACAATGAGCAGTTCTTC. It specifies CASSVGAGGHPDNEQFF.

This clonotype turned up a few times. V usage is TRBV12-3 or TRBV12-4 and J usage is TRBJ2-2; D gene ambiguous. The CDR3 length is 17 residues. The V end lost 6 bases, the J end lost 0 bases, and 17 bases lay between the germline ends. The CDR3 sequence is CASSSLIFGANTGELFF. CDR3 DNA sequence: TGTGCCAGCAGCTCACTCATATTTGGCGCGAACACCGGGGAGCTGTTTTTT.

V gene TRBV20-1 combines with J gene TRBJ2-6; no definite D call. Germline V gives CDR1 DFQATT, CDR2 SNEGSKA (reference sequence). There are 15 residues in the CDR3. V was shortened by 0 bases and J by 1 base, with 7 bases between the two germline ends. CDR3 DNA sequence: TGCAGTGCTAGAGATCGGGTTTCTGGGGCCAACGTCCTGACTTTC. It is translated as CSARDRVSGANVLTF.

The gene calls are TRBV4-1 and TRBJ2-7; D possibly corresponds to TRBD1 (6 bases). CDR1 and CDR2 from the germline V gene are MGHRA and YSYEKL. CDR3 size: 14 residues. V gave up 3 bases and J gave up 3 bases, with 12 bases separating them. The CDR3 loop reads CASSHTNRDYEQYF. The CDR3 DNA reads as TGCGCCAGCAGCCACACCAACAGGGACTACGAGCAGTACTTC.

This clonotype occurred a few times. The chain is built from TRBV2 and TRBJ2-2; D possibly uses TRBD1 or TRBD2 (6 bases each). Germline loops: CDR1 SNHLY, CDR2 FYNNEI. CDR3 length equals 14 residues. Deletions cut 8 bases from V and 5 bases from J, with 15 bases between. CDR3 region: CASESGAETGELFF. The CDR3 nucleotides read TGTGCCAGCGAGTCGGGGGCGGAGACCGGGGAGCTGTTTTTT.

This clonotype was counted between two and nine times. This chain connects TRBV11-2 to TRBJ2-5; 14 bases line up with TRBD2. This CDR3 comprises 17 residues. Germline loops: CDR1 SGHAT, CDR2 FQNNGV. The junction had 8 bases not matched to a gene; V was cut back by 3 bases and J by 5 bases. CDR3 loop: CASSFLGLAGGGETQYF. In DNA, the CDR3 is TGTGCCAGCAGCTTTCTCGGACTAGCGGGGGGCGGTGAGACCCAGTACTTC.